These T cell receptor beta chains were read from a single sample in a study of graft-versus-host responses after intestinal transplantation. Using immunoSEQ multiplex PCR, the repertoire was profiled, and TCRdb retains in-frame clones only, with some absent. The sample contains roughly 38,000 clones, approximately 93% of which appear only once. What these receptors recognize is not known. The input for sequencing was unstimulated CD8+ T cells sorted from spleen or lymph node cells, taken before transplant. The receptors originated from a human donor who was the organ donor for an intestinal transplant. Both conserved end residues are part of each CDR3. The D gene is left open where the match is weak. The size of a clone is reported for some rows only, either as once, few or many, or as a class for expanded clones.

J gene: TRBJ2-7
clone size: -
D gene: -
V gene: TRBV28
CDR3 protein: CASSLWGGGYEQYF
CDR3 DNA: TGTGCCAGCAGTTTGTGGGGAGGGGGTTACGAGCAGTACTTC

J gene: TRBJ2-1
clone size: -
D gene: -
V gene: TRBV27
CDR3 protein: CASSLSILGPPPYNEQFF
CDR3 DNA: TGTGCCAGCAGTTTATCGATTCTGGGACCACCGCCCTACAATGAGCAGTTCTTC

J gene: TRBJ2-7
clone size: -
D gene: -
V gene: TRBV5-1
CDR3 protein: CASSLGYEQYF
CDR3 DNA: TGCGCCAGCAGCTTGGGGTACGAGCAGTACTTC

J gene: TRBJ2-1
clone size: -
D gene: TRBD1
V gene: TRBV19
CDR3 protein: CASTPKAQGAPYNEQFF
CDR3 DNA: TGTGCCAGTACCCCCAAGGCGCAGGGGGCTCCGTACAATGAGCAGTTCTTC

J gene: TRBJ1-2
clone size: -
D gene: TRBD1
V gene: TRBV9
CDR3 protein: CASSFRDRGLGYTF
CDR3 DNA: TGTGCCAGCAGCTTCCGGGACAGGGGGCTTGGCTACACCTTC

J gene: TRBJ2-7
clone size: -
D gene: TRBD1
V gene: TRBV5-7
CDR3 protein: CASSQRTGREQYF
CDR3 DNA: TGCGCCAGCAGCCAAAGGACAGGACGCGAGCAGTACTTC

J gene: TRBJ2-1
clone size: -
D gene: TRBD2
V gene: TRBV27
CDR3 protein: CASSPHSGTSEHNEQFF
CDR3 DNA: TGTGCCAGCAGTCCACACTCCGGGACTAGCGAGCACAATGAGCAGTTCTTC

J gene: TRBJ2-1
clone size: -
D gene: TRBD1
V gene: TRBV7-9
CDR3 protein: CASSLEGGHNEQFF
CDR3 DNA: TGTGCCAGCAGCTTAGAAGGGGGCCACAATGAGCAGTTCTTC

J gene: TRBJ1-5
clone size: -
D gene: -
V gene: TRBV19
CDR3 protein: CASSIVQNQPQHF
CDR3 DNA: TGTGCCAGTAGTATTGTTCAGAATCAGCCCCAGCATTTT

J gene: TRBJ1-3
clone size: -
D gene: -
V gene: TRBV6-6
CDR3 protein: CASSYSRAGNTIYF
CDR3 DNA: TGTGCCAGCAGTTACAGCAGGGCCGGAAACACCATATATTTT

J gene: TRBJ2-7
clone size: once
D gene: -
V gene: TRBV27
CDR3 protein: CASSLSDSYEQYF
CDR3 DNA: TGTGCCAGCAGTTTATCGGATTCCTACGAGCAGTACTTC

J gene: TRBJ2-1
clone size: -
D gene: TRBD2
V gene: TRBV7-8
CDR3 protein: CASSLSPGTRAEQFF
CDR3 DNA: TGTGCCAGCAGCCTATCACCCGGGACTAGGGCTGAGCAGTTCTTC

J gene: TRBJ1-2
clone size: -
D gene: TRBD1
V gene: TRBV27
CDR3 protein: CASSPTGQGNGYTF
CDR3 DNA: TGTGCCAGCAGCCCCACGGGACAGGGCAATGGCTACACCTTC

J gene: TRBJ2-2
clone size: once
D gene: -
V gene: TRBV20-1
CDR3 protein: CSAPDLGELFF
CDR3 DNA: TGCAGTGCCCCCGACCTTGGGGAGCTGTTTTTT

J gene: TRBJ1-5
clone size: once
D gene: TRBD1
V gene: TRBV27
CDR3 protein: CASSSLDRVDQPQHF
CDR3 DNA: TGTGCCAGCAGTTCCCTAGACAGGGTAGATCAGCCCCAGCATTTT

J gene: TRBJ2-7
clone size: -
D gene: -
V gene: TRBV21-1
CDR3 protein: CASSKYSGRTYEQYF
CDR3 DNA: TGTGCCAGCAGCAAATATAGCGGGAGAACCTACGAGCAGTACTTC

J gene: TRBJ2-7
clone size: -
D gene: TRBD2
V gene: TRBV28
CDR3 protein: CASSWIAGANYEQYF
CDR3 DNA: TGTGCCAGCAGTTGGATAGCGGGAGCGAACTACGAGCAGTACTTC

J gene: TRBJ2-2
clone size: -
D gene: -
V gene: TRBV9
CDR3 protein: CASSVGRYTGELFF
CDR3 DNA: TGTGCCAGCAGCGTTGGACGGTACACCGGGGAGCTGTTTTTT

J gene: TRBJ2-5
clone size: -
D gene: TRBD2
V gene: TRBV29-1
CDR3 protein: CSVDDLRGLAGIQETQYF
CDR3 DNA: TGCAGCGTTGACGACCTAAGGGGACTAGCGGGAATTCAAGAGACCCAGTACTTC

J gene: TRBJ1-1
clone size: -
D gene: -
V gene: TRBV27
CDR3 protein: CASSQGSAEAFF
CDR3 DNA: TGTGCCAGCAGTCAGGGTTCGGCTGAAGCTTTCTTT

J gene: TRBJ1-2
clone size: -
D gene: -
V gene: TRBV6-5
CDR3 protein: CASSYYRELDGYTF
CDR3 DNA: TGTGCCAGCAGTTACTATCGGGAGCTGGATGGCTACACCTTC

J gene: TRBJ1-2
clone size: once
D gene: TRBD1
V gene: TRBV9
CDR3 protein: CASSVEGDRALYGYTF
CDR3 DNA: TGTGCCAGCAGCGTAGAGGGGGACAGGGCTCTCTATGGCTACACCTTC

J gene: TRBJ2-7
clone size: few
D gene: -
V gene: TRBV28
CDR3 protein: CASSLYIWSLGWPYEQYF
CDR3 DNA: TGTGCCAGCAGTTTATATATCTGGTCGTTGGGATGGCCCTACGAGCAGTACTTC

J gene: TRBJ2-7
clone size: -
D gene: TRBD2
V gene: TRBV28
CDR3 protein: CASSQAGGPPYEQYF
CDR3 DNA: TGTGCCAGCAGTCAAGCGGGAGGGCCCCCCTACGAGCAGTACTTC

J gene: TRBJ2-3
clone size: few
D gene: -
V gene: TRBV29-1
CDR3 protein: CSPGTQGGDTQYF
CDR3 DNA: TGCAGCCCCGGGACCCAGGGGGGTGATACGCAGTATTTT

J gene: TRBJ2-5
clone size: once
D gene: -
V gene: TRBV11-3
CDR3 protein: CASSLDPGETQYF
CDR3 DNA: TGTGCCAGCAGCTTAGATCCGGGAGAGACCCAGTACTTC

J gene: TRBJ2-2
clone size: -
D gene: TRBD2
V gene: TRBV28
CDR3 protein: CASSLAERNTGELFF
CDR3 DNA: TGTGCCAGCAGTCTAGCGGAGCGGAACACCGGGGAGCTGTTTTTT

J gene: TRBJ2-3
clone size: -
D gene: -
V gene: TRBV13
CDR3 protein: CASSSRDLDYTDTQYF
CDR3 DNA: TGTGCCAGCAGCTCGAGAGATCTAGATTACACAGATACGCAGTATTTT

J gene: TRBJ1-1
clone size: -
D gene: TRBD1
V gene: TRBV4-3
CDR3 protein: CASSHSQGANTEAFF
CDR3 DNA: TGCGCCAGCAGCCATTCACAGGGGGCGAACACTGAAGCTTTCTTT

J gene: TRBJ1-1
clone size: -
D gene: -
V gene: TRBV7-8
CDR3 protein: CASSLVGGRGDTEAFF
CDR3 DNA: TGTGCCAGCAGCTTAGTGGGGGGGAGAGGGGACACTGAAGCTTTCTTT

J gene: TRBJ2-5
clone size: -
D gene: -
V gene: TRBV4-1
CDR3 protein: CASSQAQSQETQYF
CDR3 DNA: TGCGCCAGCAGCCAAGCCCAGAGCCAAGAGACCCAGTACTTC

J gene: TRBJ1-1
clone size: -
D gene: TRBD1
V gene: TRBV5-1
CDR3 protein: CASSLPHRTGGNTEAFF
CDR3 DNA: TGCGCCAGCAGCTTACCCCATCGGACAGGGGGAAACACTGAAGCTTTCTTT

J gene: TRBJ2-1
clone size: -
D gene: -
V gene: TRBV7-9
CDR3 protein: CASSLGGLPPYNEQFF
CDR3 DNA: TGTGCCAGCAGCTTAGGGGGACTTCCCCCCTACAATGAGCAGTTCTTC

J gene: TRBJ2-7
clone size: -
D gene: -
V gene: TRBV5-5
CDR3 protein: CASSLDPPGTSSYEQYF
CDR3 DNA: TGTGCCAGCAGTTTGGATCCTCCCGGGACTTCCTCCTACGAGCAGTACTTC

J gene: TRBJ1-2
clone size: -
D gene: -
V gene: TRBV4-1
CDR3 protein: CASSQRKGPQGELGGYTF
CDR3 DNA: TGCGCCAGCAGCCAAAGAAAAGGCCCTCAGGGCGAATTGGGAGGCTACACCTTC

J gene: TRBJ2-1
clone size: -
D gene: -
V gene: TRBV18
CDR3 protein: CASSPSGIVSSYNEQFF
CDR3 DNA: TGTGCCAGCTCACCATCTGGTATAGTAAGCTCCTACAATGAGCAGTTCTTC

J gene: TRBJ2-1
clone size: -
D gene: TRBD1
V gene: TRBV19
CDR3 protein: CASSYWDREINEQFF
CDR3 DNA: TGTGCCAGTAGTTACTGGGACAGGGAAATCAATGAGCAGTTCTTC

J gene: TRBJ2-1
clone size: -
D gene: TRBD1
V gene: TRBV4-1
CDR3 protein: CASSQDEGTGVNEQFF
CDR3 DNA: TGCGCCAGCAGCCAAGATGAGGGGACAGGGGTCAATGAGCAGTTCTTC

J gene: TRBJ1-1
clone size: few
D gene: -
V gene: TRBV4-3
CDR3 protein: CASSRTMSLTESFF
CDR3 DNA: TGCGCCAGCAGTCGCACCATGTCCCTAACTGAATCTTTCTTT

J gene: TRBJ2-1
clone size: -
D gene: TRBD2
V gene: TRBV5-8
CDR3 protein: CASSLASGRGSYNEQFF
CDR3 DNA: TGTGCCAGCAGCTTGGCAAGCGGGAGAGGATCCTACAATGAGCAGTTCTTC

J gene: TRBJ2-3
clone size: -
D gene: -
V gene: TRBV25-1
CDR3 protein: CASSQSTADTQYF
CDR3 DNA: TGTGCCAGCAGTCAATCGACGGCGGATACGCAGTATTTT

J gene: TRBJ2-7
clone size: -
D gene: -
V gene: TRBV27
CDR3 protein: CASSFGTTYEQYF
CDR3 DNA: TGTGCCAGCAGTTTTGGCACTACCTACGAGCAGTACTTC

J gene: TRBJ2-1
clone size: -
D gene: -
V gene: TRBV20-1
CDR3 protein: CSQQLYNEQFF
CDR3 DNA: TGCAGTCAGCAGCTATACAATGAGCAGTTCTTC